The 25 T cell receptor beta chains below all came from one sample that was sequenced in a study of CD8 T cells in ankylosing spondylitis. TCRdb re-derived calls from the 5' RACE reads in MiXCR, one entry per CDR3 protein. The profile shows roughly 230,000 distinct CDR3 sequences, roughly a tenth of them singletons. Sequencing was done on a sample of blood, either unsorted or a sorted T cell fraction (not recorded which). The receptor source for this set is a male donor with ankylosing spondylitis or in good health (not recorded which).

V and J are TRBV20-1 and TRBJ2-5, with D hard to call. Germline lookup yields CDR1 DFQATT and CDR2 SNEGSKA (reference sequence). V lost 0 bases and J lost 2, with 10 bases in between. The CDR3 totals 14 residues. The CDR3 spells CSARDSESQETQYF. CDR3 in DNA: TGCAGTGCTAGAGATTCGGAGAGTCAAGAGACCCAGTACTTC.

Many counts were recorded for this clonotype. The chain uses TRBV20-1 and TRBJ2-3; D is possibly TRBD1 or TRBD2 (6 bases each). The germline V and J ends were trimmed by 3 bases and 4 bases, with 11 bases remaining between them. The CDR3 has 13 amino acids. Germline V gene lookup returns CDR1 DFQATT and CDR2 SNEGSKA (reference sequence). The CDR3: CSASPGASDTQYF. CDR3 DNA: TGCAGTGCTAGTCCGGGGGCCTCAGATACGCAGTATTTT.

Many counts were recorded for this clonotype. The CDR3 spells CASSPTGLNTGELFF. CDR3 nucleotide sequence: TGTGCCAGCAGCCCGACAGGGTTAAACACCGGGGAGCTGTTTTTT. The chain joins TRBV7-9 to TRBJ2-2; 7 bases agree with TRBD1. Looked up from germline, CDR1 is SEHNR and CDR2 is FQNEAQ (reference sequence). V dropped 5 bases and J dropped 2; count of bases not matched to a gene: 5. The CDR3 contains 15 residues.

The table lists this clonotype with many counts. The CDR3 coding sequence is TGTGCCATCAGGACAATACAGGGCTCGAACACCGGGGAGCTGTTTTTT. Translating it yields CAIRTIQGSNTGELFF. The chain recombines TRBV10-3 with TRBJ2-2, with D maybe TRBD1 (6 bases). CDR3 length equals 16 residues. V was pared by 6 bases and J by 0 bases, with 14 bases between. Germline CDR1 and CDR2: ENHRY and SYGVKD.

This clonotype occurred many times. The chain joins TRBV20-1 to TRBJ2-1; D is perhaps TRBD2 (5 bases). Per germline, CDR1 DFQATT and CDR2 SNEGSKA (reference sequence). V gave up 8 bases and J gave up 4 bases, with 24 bases separating them. The CDR3 length is 16 residues. DNA for the CDR3: TGCAGTATTCCTCTAGCAGACGAACGAAATTACAATGAGCAGTTCTTC. Translation gives CSIPLADERNYNEQFF.

The chain couples TRBV7-2 to TRBJ2-7, with 11 bases fitting TRBD1. The CDR3 is made up of 13 amino acids. Germline V lookup: CDR1 SGHTA, CDR2 FQGNSA. Trimming removed 8 bases from V and 4 bases from J; junction bases left unmatched: 4. CDR3 DNA sequence: TGTGCCAGCTCCGGGACAGGGGGTTACGAGCAGTACTTC. Protein sequence: CASSGTGGYEQYF.

This clonotype was detected only a few times. The genes are TRBV5-1 and TRBJ2-1; tentative D call: TRBD2 (6 bases). CDR1 is SGHRS, CDR2 YFSETQ, per germline. The V end lost 3 bases, the J end lost 1 base, and 11 bases lay between the germline ends. This CDR3 region has 15 residues. The CDR3 DNA sequence: TGCGCCAGCAGCTCCCGGGACTCATCCTACAATGAGCAGTTCTTC. Translation gives CASSSRDSSYNEQFF.

V is TRBV6-1 and J is TRBJ2-7, with 8 positions matching TRBD2. This CDR3 is built from 14 residues. The germline V gene has CDR1 MNHNS and CDR2 SASEGT. The junction had 8 bases not matched to a gene; V was cut back by 9 bases and J by 1 base. The CDR3 loop reads CASGAGTRSYEQYF. In nucleotides, the CDR3 is TGTGCCAGTGGGGCCGGGACTAGGTCCTACGAGCAGTACTTC.

For this clonotype: A read error may explain this, as a much larger clone is one base away. The CDR3 is CASSPFSGTSGSRADTQYF. CDR3 DNA sequence: TGTGCCAGCAGCCCATTCAGCGGGACTAGCGGGAGTCGGGCAGATACGCAGTATTTT. J is TRBJ2-3 and V is TRBV11-2; 14 bases are a match to TRBD2. CDR3 length: 19 amino acids. CDR1 and CDR2 (germline): SGHAT, FQNNGV. The V gene end was trimmed by 5 bases and the J gene end by 4 bases; junction bases not matched to a gene: 14.

In its sample, this clonotype was seen a few times. The chain links TRBV20-1 to TRBJ2-1, with 7 bases that match TRBD2. CDR1 DFQATT and CDR2 SNEGSKA come from the germline V gene (reference sequence). Trimming cost V 2 bases and J 4 bases; bases outside gene matches: 2. CDR3 length: 13 residues. The CDR3 region is CSARLAAYNEQFF. The DNA for the CDR3 is TGCAGTGCTAGACTAGCGGCGTACAATGAGCAGTTCTTC.

The table lists this clonotype with many counts. The V and J genes are TRBV6-5 and TRBJ2-5; 7 nucleotides line up with TRBD2. V was clipped by 0 bases and J by 4 bases; unmatched bases: 5. This CDR3 is built from 15 residues. Germline CDR1 MNHEY, CDR2 SVGAGI. The CDR3 DNA reads TGTGCCAGCAGTTACTCGATTCCTAGCGGAGAGACCCAGTACTTC. Amino acids: CASSYSIPSGETQYF.

This clonotype was counted at least ten times. The V gene is TRBV5-1, the J gene TRBJ2-2, with TRBD1 as a possible D gene (6 bases). V lost 3 bases and J 3 bases, leaving 12 bases between the germline ends. Germline lookup yields CDR1 SGHRS and CDR2 YFSETQ. The CDR3 is 15 residues long. CDR3 nucleotides: TGCGCCAGCAGCTCCAGGGGAGTTGACACCGGGGAGCTGTTTTTT. It codes for CASSSRGVDTGELFF.

This clonotype has at least ten counts. The J gene is TRBJ1-2, the V gene TRBV29-1; D unclear. From germline, CDR1 is SQVTM and CDR2 ANQGSEA. The CDR3 runs to 13 residues. Trimming removed 0 bases at V and 0 bases at J, with 5 bases between. The CDR3 protein is CSVEDQANYGYTF. CDR3 coding DNA: TGCAGCGTTGAAGATCAGGCTAACTATGGCTACACCTTC.

This clonotype was detected many times. The CDR3, as DNA: TGTGCCAGCAGTTACTCTCTGGGGGGGGCCCGAGAGACCCAGTACTTC. This gives the protein CASSYSLGGARETQYF. This rearrangement joins TRBV6-5 to TRBJ2-5; D perhaps matches TRBD2 (7 bases). CDR1 MNHEY and CDR2 SVGAGI come from the germline V gene. The CDR3 sequence is 16 residues long. Trimming took 0 bases from V and 4 from J, leaving 15 bases between them.

This clonotype was seen many times. The chain employs TRBV4-2 and TRBJ2-7; tentative D call: TRBD1 (5 bases). Germline V gene sequence: CDR1 LGHNA, CDR2 YNFKEQ. Trimming took off 1 base at V and 0 bases at J, with 10 bases between the two ends. This CDR3 contains 15 residues. CDR3 in amino acids: CASSQGGLSSYEQYF. The CDR3 DNA follows: TGTGCCAGCAGCCAAGGGGGCCTGAGCTCCTACGAGCAGTACTTC.

This clonotype was picked up many times. The chain has TRBV20-1 and TRBJ2-1, with TRBD1 matching over 8 bases. The CDR3 covers 13 residues. Germline CDR1 DFQATT, CDR2 SNEGSKA (reference sequence). J was trimmed by 10 bases and V by 4 bases; bases with no gene match: 9. CDR3 protein: CSAKDRAQGEQFF. As DNA, the CDR3 is TGCAGTGCTAAGGACAGGGCCCAGGGGGAGCAGTTCTTC.

This clonotype was observed at least ten times. J is TRBJ2-3 and V is TRBV6-1; 7 bases agree with TRBD2. V lost 6 bases and J lost 4; bases outside the gene matches: 13. CDR1 is MNHNS, CDR2 SASEGT, per germline. The CDR3 has 16 residues. This CDR3 is CASRPRLAGWADTQYF. The CDR3 DNA reads as TGTGCCAGCAGACCCCGACTAGCTGGTTGGGCAGATACGCAGTATTTT.

This clonotype was found many times. The chain combines TRBV27 with TRBJ1-5; D gene uncertain. This CDR3 has 17 residues. Germline CDR1 reads MNHEY; CDR2 reads SMNVEV (reference sequence). Trimming shortened V by 1 base and J by 1 base, and 14 bases separated the two germline ends. The CDR3 bases are TGTGCCAGCAGTTTATTATCCAAGGACGGAAGCAATCAGCCCCAGCATTTT. Protein product: CASSLLSKDGSNQPQHF.

This clonotype was detected ten times or more. The chain is built from TRBV29-1 and TRBJ1-1, with 8 bases lining up with TRBD1. Unmatched junction bases numbered 8, after V lost 3 bases and J lost 5 bases. The length of the CDR3 is 14 residues. Germline lookup yields CDR1 SQVTM and CDR2 ANQGSEA. The CDR3 bases are TGCAGCGTTGATTCAGGGGGCGTAGGGACTGAAGCTTTCTTT. This codes for CSVDSGGVGTEAFF.

The table lists this clonotype with many counts. V usage is TRBV27 and J usage is TRBJ1-2; TRBD1 is a possible D gene (5 bases). This CDR3 contains 14 residues. The germline V and J ends were trimmed by 6 bases and 5 bases, with 16 bases remaining between them. Germline V gene data show CDR1 as MNHEY and CDR2 as SMNVEV (reference sequence). CDR3 loop: CASRPWDGFYGYTF. CDR3 bases: TGTGCCAGCAGGCCGTGGGACGGCTTTTATGGCTACACCTTC.

This clonotype was seen many times. V is TRBV7-9 and J is TRBJ1-2; D gene unclear. The germline V and J ends were trimmed by 3 bases and 4 bases, with 6 bases remaining between them. This CDR3 is built from 12 residues. Germline V gene data show CDR1 as SEHNR and CDR2 as FQNEAQ (reference sequence). CDR3 loop: CASSFGSYGYTF. CDR3 nucleotides: TGTGCCAGCAGCTTCGGAAGCTATGGCTACACCTTC. The entire variable domain, with the rest obtained from reference TRBV7-9 and TRBJ1-2, is as follows: DTGVSQNPRHKITKRGQNVTFRCDPISEHNRLYWYRQTLGQGPEFLTYFQNEAQLEKSRLLSDRFSAERPKGSFSTLEIQRTEQGDSAMYLCASSFGSYGYTFGSGTRLTVV.

This clonotype was counted between two and nine times. The CDR3 DNA is TGTGCCTGGAGTGGGGGACCTGAAGCTTTCTTT. This sequence encodes CAWSGGPEAFF. V is TRBV30 and J is TRBJ1-1, with D possibly TRBD1 on 5 matching bases. CDR3 length equals 11 residues. In germline, CDR1 is GTSNPN, CDR2 SVGIG (reference sequence). The V gene lost 1 base and the J gene lost 6 bases, with 6 bases spanning the gap. Full variable domain (outside the CDR3, taken from reference TRBV30 and TRBJ1-1): SQTIHQWPATLVQPVGSPLSLECTVEGTSNPNLYWYRQAAGRGLQLLFYSVGIGQISSEVPQNLSASRPQDRQFILSSKKLLLSDSGFYLCAWSGGPEAFFGQGTRLTVV.

This clonotype came up a few times. The chain joins TRBV29-1 to TRBJ2-3, with unresolved D. CDR1 is SQVTM and CDR2 is ANQGSEA in the germline V gene. CDR3 size: 12 residues. V was cut by 4 bases and J by 7 bases, with 12 bases left in between. CDR3 nucleotides: TGCAGCGTTGCGGGTACCGGGTATACGCAGTATTTT. It specifies CSVAGTGYTQYF.

This clonotype was counted ten times or more. The DNA of the CDR3 is TGTGCCAGCAGTGGTAGCGGGAGTTACAATGAGCAGTTCTTC. Protein: CASSGSGSYNEQFF. The chain combines TRBV25-1 with TRBJ2-1; 9 nucleotides line up with TRBD2. Germline V gene data show CDR1 as MGHDK and CDR2 as SYGVNS. The CDR3 contains 14 residues. V gave up 4 bases and J gave up 4 bases; unmatched junction bases: 2.

This clonotype was found many times. The rearrangement links TRBV29-1 to TRBJ2-3; D call uncertain. V dropped 0 bases and J dropped 2 bases, with 9 bases sitting between them. Germline V gives CDR1 SQVTM, CDR2 ANQGSEA. This CDR3 is built from 14 residues. CDR3 DNA sequence: TGCAGCGTTGAAGATCTAGGCACCACAGATACGCAGTATTTT. Its translation is CSVEDLGTTDTQYF.